The entry that follows covers one T cell receptor beta chain sequence. Its antigen remains unidentified. Clones were read by immunoSEQ multiplex PCR, and TCRdb kept only the in-frame ones, dropping some. The sample has about 91,000 clones; around 84% are singletons. This sample was included in a study of OX40 agonist ivuxolimab in advanced cancers. Looking at the study overall: Hepatocellular carcinoma, melanoma, renal cell or head and neck cancer affected the dose-escalation patients.

Study observations and caveats: Blood T cells, both CD4+ and CD8+, expanded clonally by week 6 at 0.1 to 3.0 mg/kg.

Material: CD4+ or CD8+ T cells sorted from blood, obtained in a trial of the OX40 agonist ivuxolimab. The clonotype was recovered from an adult with an advanced solid tumor such as melanoma, head and neck, liver or kidney cancer.

CDR3 residues: CSVDRQGSLIHGYTF. As DNA, the CDR3 is TGCAGCGTTGACCGACAGGGGAGTTTAATCCATGGCTACACCTTC. V gene TRBV29-1 combines with J gene TRBJ1-2; 8 bases map to TRBD1. J gave up 6 bases and V 3 bases, and 12 bases lay outside the gene matches. The germline CDR1 and CDR2 sequences are SQVTM and ANQGSEA. CDR3 length equals 15 residues.